This is a list of T cell receptor beta chains from one sample in a study of STAT5B mutations in CD4+ large granular lymphocyte leukemia. Clones were sequenced by immunoSEQ multiplex PCR, and TCRdb holds only the in-frame ones, with some missing. The table includes under 35,000 clones, less than 90% detected once. Material: CD4+ T cells from blood buffy coats. The receptors were gathered from a human donor in good health. The CDR3 runs from the conserved cysteine through the conserved F or W. A D gene is named only where the DNA matches it firmly. The size entry is marked missing in some rows and otherwise reads once, few, many or a size class.

clone_size	v_call	j_call	d_call	cdr3_aa	cdr3_nt
.	TRBV7-9	TRBJ1-2	TRBD1	CASSAARTGRDGYTF	TGTGCCAGCAGCGCTGCCAGGACAGGGCGGGATGGCTACACCTTC
.	TRBV5-5	TRBJ2-7	.	CASSPGLSRAYEQYF	TGTGCCAGCAGCCCAGGACTATCCCGAGCCTACGAGCAGTACTTC
few	TRBV7-9	TRBJ1-2	TRBD1	CASSSAGTGVGYTF	TGTGCCAGCAGCTCCGCCGGGACAGGGGTTGGCTACACCTTC
.	TRBV7-9	TRBJ2-1	.	CASSLGLIGSYNEQFF	TGTGCCAGCAGCTTAGGATTAATAGGCTCCTACAATGAGCAGTTCTTC
.	TRBV6-5	TRBJ1-3	.	CASYGGLFSGNTIYF	TGTGCCAGCTACGGTGGCCTCTTCTCTGGAAACACCATATATTTT
.	TRBV20-1	TRBJ2-2	.	CSAGYAGELFF	TGCAGTGCTGGTTACGCCGGGGAGCTGTTTTTT
.	TRBV5-4	TRBJ2-5	.	CASSLMDSGETQYF	TGTGCCAGCAGCTTGATGGACAGTGGGGAGACCCAGTACTTC
.	TRBV7-8	TRBJ1-6	.	CASSLTSYPSSYNSPLHF	TGTGCCAGCAGCTTGACCTCTTACCCGAGCTCCTATAATTCACCCCTCCACTTT
.	TRBV7-9	TRBJ2-1	TRBD2	CASSLDPRGDEQFF	TGTGCCAGCAGCTTGGACCCTCGGGGGGATGAGCAGTTCTTC
.	TRBV19	TRBJ1-2	TRBD1	CASSAQRDRANHYGYTF	TGTGCCAGTAGTGCCCAAAGGGACAGGGCTAACCATTATGGCTACACCTTC
.	TRBV6-1	TRBJ1-1	.	CASSEVVGGETEAFF	TGTGCCAGCAGTGAAGTGGTAGGGGGAGAGACTGAAGCTTTCTTT
.	TRBV5-1	TRBJ1-1	.	CASSLDRNTEAFF	TGCGCCAGCAGCTTGGACAGAAACACTGAAGCTTTCTTT
.	TRBV5-1	TRBJ2-3	TRBD1	CASSLGVDRTTDTQYF	TGCGCCAGCAGCTTGGGGGTGGACAGGACCACAGATACGCAGTATTTT
.	TRBV2	TRBJ2-2	.	CASRLGATANTGELFF	TGTGCCAGCAGATTGGGAGCAACCGCGAACACCGGGGAGCTGTTTTTT
.	TRBV5-1	TRBJ2-1	TRBD2	CASSFRTSGFNEQFF	TGCGCCAGCAGCTTCCGGACTAGCGGTTTCAATGAGCAGTTCTTC
.	TRBV2	TRBJ2-1	.	CASSEALLDSFSYNEQFF	TGTGCCAGCAGTGAAGCGCTTTTGGACAGCTTCTCCTACAATGAGCAGTTCTTC
.	TRBV11-2	TRBJ1-1	.	CASSTPYRTEAFF	TGTGCCAGCTCCACCCCCTATCGCACTGAAGCTTTCTTT
.	TRBV11-2	TRBJ2-7	.	CASSFRPYEQYF	TGTGCCAGCAGCTTTAGGCCCTACGAGCAGTACTTC
.	TRBV10-2	TRBJ1-3	.	CASAASSGNTIYF	TGCGCCAGCGCAGCAAGCTCTGGAAACACCATATATTTT
.	TRBV11-3	TRBJ2-7	.	CASSTTGGPSYEQYF	TGTGCCAGCAGTACTACAGGAGGCCCTTCCTACGAGCAGTACTTC
.	TRBV14	TRBJ2-1	TRBD1	CASSQDWGQGNYNEQFF	TGTGCCAGCAGCCAAGATTGGGGACAGGGGAACTACAATGAGCAGTTCTTC
.	TRBV11-3	TRBJ2-3	.	CASSLGVRSTDTQYF	TGTGCCAGCAGCTTAGGCGTTAGGAGCACAGATACGCAGTATTTT
.	TRBV14	TRBJ2-1	.	CASSPAPVRGQFF	TGTGCCAGCAGCCCTGCTCCCGTGCGTGGACAGTTCTTC
.	TRBV29-1	TRBJ2-2	.	CSQGGHRNTGELFF	TGCAGCCAGGGGGGACATAGGAACACCGGGGAGCTGTTTTTT
once	TRBV9	TRBJ1-1	.	CASSVHPVGERAFF	TGTGCCAGCAGCGTCCACCCCGTTGGAGAGAGAGCTTTCTTT
.	TRBV30	TRBJ2-7	.	CAWSAGSEQYF	TGTGCCTGGAGTGCAGGTAGCGAGCAGTACTTC
.	TRBV30	TRBJ1-5	.	CAWSVRGDQPQHF	TGTGCCTGGAGTGTAAGGGGTGATCAGCCCCAGCATTTT
.	TRBV10-1	TRBJ2-7	.	CASSAASNYEQYF	TGCGCCAGCAGTGCTGCTAGTAACTACGAGCAGTACTTC
.	TRBV2	TRBJ2-1	.	CASSDGTSPYNEQFF	TGTGCCAGCAGTGATGGGACATCCCCATACAATGAGCAGTTCTTC
.	TRBV7-9	TRBJ1-1	.	CASSLDRGGTEAFF	TGTGCCAGCAGCTTAGATCGGGGGGGCACTGAAGCTTTCTTT
.	TRBV9	TRBJ2-5	.	CASSSTPGTQYF	TGTGCCAGCAGCTCCACCCCAGGGACCCAGTACTTC